This entry lists 16 T cell receptor beta chains sequenced from one sample in a study of shared clonotypes between healthy human individuals. Repertoires were generated with immunoSEQ multiplex PCR, while TCRdb's copy carries only in-frame clones and drops some. The repertoire holds over a million clones, with under 80% as singletons. Specimen: memory CD4+ T cells sorted from blood. Subset noted: CD45RA-negative fraction. Receptors were obtained from a young man in good health.

The rearrangement links TRBV27 to TRBJ1-3, with D unclear. Trimming removed 2 bases from V and 0 bases from J, with 2 bases in between. Looked up from germline, CDR1 is MNHEY and CDR2 is SMNVEV (reference sequence). This CDR3 has 13 amino acids. The CDR3 protein is CASSLVSGNTIYF. DNA of the CDR3: TGTGCCAGCAGTTTAGTCTCTGGAAACACCATATATTTT.

The chain links TRBV23-1 to TRBJ1-6; no firm D call. TRBV23-1 is an open reading frame, and its role is uncertain. The CDR3 length is 13 residues. Between the trimmed V and J ends, which lost 0 bases and 9 bases, there was a span of 6 bases. CDR3 protein: CASSQSRFSPLHF. The CDR3 DNA is TGCGCCAGCAGTCAATCGAGGTTTTCACCCCTCCACTTT.

This clone was counted once. The V and J genes are TRBV10-3 and TRBJ2-7, with TRBD1 as a possible D gene (5 bases). The V end lost 1 base, the J end lost 6 bases, and 10 bases lay between the germline ends. The CDR3 is 13 residues long. CDR1 and CDR2 (germline): ENHRY, SYGVKD. CDR3 sequence (DNA): TGTGCCATCAGTGAGTTGGCAGGGCCCGAGCAGTACTTC. This translates into CAISELAGPEQYF.

This rearrangement joins TRBV5-8 to TRBJ1-3, with a possible D match to TRBD1 (5 bases). In germline, CDR1 is SGHTS, CDR2 YDEGEE. This CDR3 is built from 16 residues. V gave up 4 bases and J gave up 0 bases, with 14 bases separating them. The CDR3 spells CASSTGTASSGNTIYF. The CDR3 DNA is TGTGCCAGCAGCACCGGGACGGCCAGCTCTGGAAACACCATATATTTT.

This clone was detected a few times. The chain uses TRBV2 and TRBJ2-3; weak D call: TRBD2 (5 bases). There are 13 residues in the CDR3. The V end was cut by 8 bases, the J end by 2 bases, with 11 bases between. Germline-derived CDR1 and CDR2 are SNHLY and FYNNEI. The CDR3 is CASGRGYTDTQYF. In nucleotides, the CDR3 is TGTGCCAGCGGACGGGGATACACAGATACGCAGTATTTT.

This rearrangement joins TRBV6-6 to TRBJ1-1; 7 bases map to TRBD1. The germline gives CDR1 MNHNY, CDR2 SVGAGI (reference sequence). The CDR3 covers 12 residues. V trimming: 5 bases; J trimming: 8 bases; junction bases outside the gene matches: 5. In DNA form, the CDR3 reads TGTGCCAGCAGTGACCGACAGGGAGAAGCTTTCTTT. This codes for CASSDRQGEAFF.

The chain employs TRBV7-2 and TRBJ2-7, with D unresolved. With 8 bases removed from V and 0 bases from J, the gap between germline ends came to 14 bases. Germline V gene data show CDR1 as SGHTA and CDR2 as FQGNSA. The CDR3 totals 14 residues. The CDR3 bases are TGTGCCAGCCGCAAAGATTTTAGCTCCTACGAGCAGTACTTC. It codes for CASRKDFSSYEQYF.

For this clone: At the DNA level, this CDR3 is encoded by other sequences in the same sample as well. The J gene is TRBJ1-1, the V gene TRBV5-1; D remains unclear. Germline lookup yields CDR1 SGHRS and CDR2 YFSETQ. The V end lost 3 bases, the J end lost 1 base, and 7 bases lay between the germline ends. This CDR3 spans 13 amino acids. The CDR3 bases are TGCGCCAGCAGCTGGGGAGCGAACACTGAAGCTTTCTTT. It translates to CASSWGANTEAFF.

The chain uses TRBV9 and TRBJ1-3; possible D gene TRBD1, 5 bases. V lost 3 bases and J lost 4, with 11 bases in between. The CDR3 sequence is 14 residues long. Germline lookup yields CDR1 SGDLS and CDR2 YYNGEE. For the CDR3, the DNA is TGTGCCAGCAGCGAACGACAGTACGGAAACACCATATATTTT. It codes for CASSERQYGNTIYF.

The J gene is TRBJ2-7, the V gene TRBV5-1, with a tentative D call TRBD1 (6 bases). In germline, CDR1 is SGHRS, CDR2 YFSETQ. The CDR3 runs 14 residues. The germline V and J ends were trimmed by 4 bases and 5 bases, with 16 bases remaining between them. CDR3 in amino acids: CASSLGTSSHEQYF. The CDR3 DNA follows: TGCGCCAGCAGCCTAGGGACAAGTTCCCACGAGCAGTACTTC.

Points on this clone: Other DNA sequences in the sample encode the same CDR3. V usage is TRBV6-5 and J usage is TRBJ1-4; no reliable D call. The germline gives CDR1 MNHEY, CDR2 SVGAGI. The CDR3 covers 11 residues. Trimming stripped 5 bases from V and 8 bases from J, with 6 bases between. CDR3 residues: CASSRGEKLFF. CDR3 in DNA: TGTGCCAGCAGTAGAGGGGAAAAACTGTTTTTT.

In its sample, this clone was seen many times. The identical CDR3 is also encoded by other nucleotide sequences in the sample. The rearrangement joins TRBV6-6 to TRBJ1-5; D gene unclear. The CDR3 covers 13 residues. The V gene lost 6 bases and the J gene lost 0 bases, with 6 bases spanning the gap. Germline V gene data show CDR1 as MNHNY and CDR2 as SVGAGI (reference sequence). CDR3: CASRGGSNQPQHF. For the CDR3, the DNA is TGTGCCAGCAGAGGAGGTAGCAATCAGCCCCAGCATTTT.

This chain links TRBV5-4 with TRBJ1-1; TRBD1 agrees at 8 bases. The CDR3 is made up of 14 amino acids. Germline V gene lookup returns CDR1 SGHNT and CDR2 YYREEE (reference sequence). V gave up 5 bases and J gave up 4 bases; unmatched junction bases: 7. The CDR3 DNA sequence: TGTGCCAGCAGTGAACAGGGGGGCGGCACTGAAGCTTTCTTT. Protein product: CASSEQGGGTEAFF.

This clone is a singleton in its sample. The rearrangement joins TRBV5-4 to TRBJ2-5, with TRBD2 matching over 7 bases. The CDR3 totals 15 residues. Trimming at V came to 0 bases and at J to 5 bases, leaving 7 bases not matched to a gene. Per germline, CDR1 SGHNT and CDR2 YYREEE (reference sequence). This CDR3 is CASSLGGRVRETQYF. Here the CDR3 DNA reads TGTGCCAGCAGCTTGGGAGGGAGGGTTCGTGAGACCCAGTACTTC.

This clone was seen at least ten times. The V and J genes are TRBV2 and TRBJ1-5, with 9 bases lining up with TRBD1. The CDR3 extends over 15 amino acids. The ends lost 4 bases at V and 5 bases at J; junction bases unmatched: 6. Germline V gives CDR1 SNHLY, CDR2 FYNNEI. CDR3 nucleotide sequence: TGTGCCAGCAGTGCCGGGACAGGGAACTATCAGCCCCAGCATTTT. It specifies CASSAGTGNYQPQHF.

The V gene is TRBV5-1, the J gene TRBJ1-1; TRBD1 might be the D (6 bases). V dropped 4 bases and J dropped 1 base, with 14 bases sitting between them. CDR1 and CDR2 (germline): SGHRS, YFSETQ. The CDR3 totals 15 residues. The CDR3 reads CASSTAGVGNTEAFF. The CDR3 DNA reads TGCGCCAGCAGCACCGCAGGGGTAGGGAACACTGAAGCTTTCTTT.